These 10 T cell receptor beta chains were sequenced from one sample in a study of cytomegalovirus exposure and HLA in healthy donors. Vbeta (60) and Jbeta (13) primers were used in the PCR. Assay used: immunoSEQ multiplex PCR; TCRdb lists only in-frame clones, some missing. In the table there are 120,000 to 150,000 clones, approximately 78% of which are singletons. The sequenced sample was PBMCs. These receptors came from a man aged 35 to 55 in good health and CMV-seropositive.

The sample holds a few counts of this clone. V usage is TRBV2 and J usage is TRBJ1-4; D gene unclear. From germline, CDR1 is SNHLY and CDR2 FYNNEI. V was cut by 6 bases and J by 7 bases, with 15 bases left in between. This CDR3 has 14 residues. CDR3 in DNA: TGTGCCAGCAGAGCCGGTGGTTTTGGTGAAAAACTGTTTTTT. This encodes CASRAGGFGEKLFF.

This clone was observed once. This chain links TRBV5-1 with TRBJ1-1, with D possibly being TRBD1 (5 bases). This CDR3 comprises 16 residues. Between the trimmed V and J ends, which lost 4 bases and 4 bases, there was a span of 20 bases. The germline V gene encodes CDR1 SGHRS and CDR2 YFSETQ. The chain's CDR3 is CASSPDRGVLGTEAFF. The CDR3 nucleotides read TGCGCCAGCAGCCCCGACCGGGGGGTCTTGGGCACTGAAGCTTTCTTT.

The CDR3 DNA reads as TGTGCCACCAGCAGAGATGAGGTAACAGGGGACACTGAAGCTTTCTTT. Translation: CATSRDEVTGDTEAFF. The chain has TRBV15 and TRBJ1-1; 7 bases line up with TRBD1. Germline CDR1 reads LNHNV; CDR2 reads YYDKDF (reference sequence). The trim removed 0 bases at V and 3 bases at J, leaving 7 bases unmatched. The length of the CDR3 is 16 residues.

This clone was recorded once. The J gene is TRBJ2-7, the V gene TRBV5-1; 10 bases match TRBD1. V shed 3 bases, J shed 3 bases, and the junction held 6 bases outside the gene matches. The CDR3 is made up of 15 amino acids. Per germline, CDR1 SGHRS and CDR2 YFSETQ. CDR3 sequence: CASSSGTGEYYEQYF. Written as DNA, the CDR3 is TGCGCCAGCAGCTCTGGGACAGGGGAGTACTACGAGCAGTACTTC.

CDR3 nucleotide sequence: TGTGCCAGCAGCTTCACCGGGACTAGTTACACAGATACGCAGTATTTT. This codes for CASSFTGTSYTDTQYF. This sequence joins TRBV7-3 and TRBJ2-3; 8 bases line up with TRBD2. The germline CDR1 and CDR2 sequences are SGHTA and FQGTGA. The length of the CDR3 is 16 residues. Germline trimming cut 3 bases from V and 2 bases from J; bases unmatched to any gene: 7.

This clone was counted only a few times. This chain joins TRBV6-5 and TRBJ1-1; no definite D call. Germline CDR1 reads MNHEY; CDR2 reads SVGAGI. The CDR3 is 14 residues long. Trimming took off 4 bases at V and 5 bases at J, with 14 bases between the two ends. CDR3 DNA: TGTGCCAGCAGTTCCCTGACGGGTGGGACTGAAGCTTTCTTT. Amino acid sequence: CASSSLTGGTEAFF.

The chain carries TRBV30 and TRBJ1-6; 8 bases align to TRBD1. Germline assignment: CDR1 GTSNPN and CDR2 SVGIG (reference sequence). The CDR3 spans 11 residues. Trimming took 3 bases from V and 17 from J; bases not matched to a gene: 6. The CDR3 region has the DNA TGTGCCTGGAGAGACAGGGGCCTTATCCACTTT. It codes for CAWRDRGLIHF. Full variable domain (outside the CDR3, taken from reference TRBV30 and TRBJ1-6): SQTIHQWPATLVQPVGSPLSLECTVEGTSNPNLYWYRQAAGRGLQLLFYSVGIGQISSEVPQNLSASRPQDRQFILSSKKLLLSDSGFYLCAWRDRGLIHFGNGTRLTVT.

This chain connects TRBV14 to TRBJ2-1, with unresolved D. Germline V gene sequence: CDR1 SGHDN, CDR2 FVKESK. There are 13 residues in the CDR3. V was clipped by 0 bases and J by 4 bases, with 4 bases between them. The DNA for the CDR3 is TGTGCCAGCAGCCAAGAGCAGTACAATGAGCAGTTCTTC. Translation gives CASSQEQYNEQFF.

This clone occurred a few times. The chain has TRBV4-3 and TRBJ1-2, with 7 bases lining up with TRBD1. Germline V gene data show CDR1 as LGHNA and CDR2 as YSLEER. The ends lost 0 bases at V and 1 base at J; junction bases unmatched: 8. The CDR3 spans 17 residues. The CDR3 bases are TGCGCCAGCAGCCAAGAATCTCCGGGACAGATTAACTATGGCTACACCTTC. Residues: CASSQESPGQINYGYTF.

The chain joins TRBV7-3 to TRBJ1-1, with 11 bases fitting TRBD1. This CDR3 comprises 14 residues. V trimming: 2 bases; J trimming: 6 bases; junction bases outside the gene matches: 2. CDR1 and CDR2 from the germline V gene are SGHTA and FQGTGA. CDR3 sequence (DNA): TGTGCCAGCAGCTTAGCGGGACAGGGGGCTGAAGCTTTCTTT. It encodes CASSLAGQGAEAFF.